The present entry profiles one T cell receptor beta chain with its context. Its matching antigen is unknown. The sample is drawn from a study of T cell responses to AZD1222 COVID-19 vaccine. Profiled with immunoSEQ multiplex PCR; TCRdb holds only in-frame clones, not every one. This sample has approximately 50,000 clones; about 86% occur once, and the top ten carry around 7%. CDR1 is LNHDA, CDR2 SQIVND, per germline (reference sequence). The CDR3 has 14 residues. Trimming at V came to 4 bases and at J to 2 bases, leaving 5 bases not matched to a gene. Broader study findings: Donor demographics were predominantly white British with a female majority; clonal diversity may be underestimated. At 160-218 and 743-854, vaccine-associated CD4 TCRs were dominant, and they spanned spike.

The receptor comes from an adult who received the AZD1222 COVID-19 vaccine. The sequencing here drew on peripheral blood, taken 28 days after the second AZD1222 dose. The V and J genes are TRBV19 and TRBJ2-7, with 7 bases aligning to TRBD1. The chain's CDR3 is CASSSKGTAYEQYF. The DNA of the CDR3 is TGTGCCAGTAGTAGTAAAGGGACAGCCTACGAGCAGTACTTC.